The present T cell receptor (beta chain) was sequenced within a study of cytomegalovirus exposure and HLA in healthy donors. Using immunoSEQ multiplex PCR, the repertoire was profiled, and TCRdb retains in-frame clones only, with some absent. The profile shows under 80,000 clones, 89% of them singletons. The sample comprised PBMCs. The clonotype comes from a woman aged 18-29 years in good health and CMV-seronegative.

The CDR3 protein is CASSAESGSNPYNEQFF. CDR3 nucleotide sequence: TGTGCCAGCAGCGCAGAAAGCGGGAGTAACCCCTACAATGAGCAGTTCTTC. This chain connects TRBV9 to TRBJ2-1; 8 bases match TRBD2. V lost 3 bases and J lost 2; bases outside the gene matches: 10. The germline CDR1 and CDR2 sequences are SGDLS and YYNGEE. The CDR3 consists of 17 residues. Combining the CDR3 with reference TRBV9 and TRBJ2-1 gives the whole variable domain DSGVTQTPKHLITATGQRVTLRCSPRSGDLSVYWYQQSLDQGLQFLIQYYNGEERAKGNILERFSAQQFPDLHSELNLSSLELGDSALYFCASSAESGSNPYNEQFFGPGTRLTVL.